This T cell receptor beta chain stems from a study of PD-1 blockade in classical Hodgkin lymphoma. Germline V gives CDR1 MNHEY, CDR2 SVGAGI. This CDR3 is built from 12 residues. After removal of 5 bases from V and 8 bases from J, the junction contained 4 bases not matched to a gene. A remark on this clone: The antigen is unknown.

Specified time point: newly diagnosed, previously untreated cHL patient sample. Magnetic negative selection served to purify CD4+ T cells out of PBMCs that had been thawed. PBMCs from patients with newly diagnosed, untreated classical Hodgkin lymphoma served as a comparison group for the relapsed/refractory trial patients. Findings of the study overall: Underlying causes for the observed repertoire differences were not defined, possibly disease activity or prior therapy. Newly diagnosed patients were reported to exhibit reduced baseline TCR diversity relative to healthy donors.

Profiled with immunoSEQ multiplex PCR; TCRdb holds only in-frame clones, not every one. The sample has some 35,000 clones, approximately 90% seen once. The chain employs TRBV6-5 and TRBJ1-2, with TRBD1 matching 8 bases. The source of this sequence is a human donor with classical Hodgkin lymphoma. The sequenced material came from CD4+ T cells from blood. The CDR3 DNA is TGTGCCAGCAGTCCAGGGGGCCGGGGCTACACCTTC. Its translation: CASSPGGRGYTF.